These T cell receptor beta chains were read from a single sample in a study of cytomegalovirus exposure and HLA in healthy donors. The table came from immunoSEQ multiplex PCR; TCRdb's copy has only in-frame clones and leaves some out. The table has about 94,000 clones, 79% seen once. Sequencing was performed on PBMCs. The receptors were gathered from a middle-aged woman in good health and CMV-seronegative. Both conserved end residues are part of each CDR3. A D gene is named only where the DNA matches it firmly. A row's size may be missing; if present it is once, few, many or a size class.

d_gene	v_gene	j_gene	abundance	CDR3nt	CDR3aa
-	TRBV5-4	TRBJ1-5	-	TGTGCCAGCAGCTTGAACAGGGATCAGCCCCAGCATTTT	CASSLNRDQPQHF
TRBD1	TRBV7-2	TRBJ1-3	-	TGTGCCAGCAGCCGACAGGGGACTGGAAACACCATATATTTT	CASSRQGTGNTIYF
TRBD1	TRBV5-1	TRBJ2-1	-	TGCGCCAGCAGCTTTAGGGACAGGGGAGATGAGCAGTTCTTC	CASSFRDRGDEQFF
TRBD1	TRBV19	TRBJ2-7	few	TGTGCCAGTAGATCAGACAGGGTCTCCTACGAGCAGTACTTC	CASRSDRVSYEQYF
-	TRBV30	TRBJ1-4	-	TGTGCCTGGAGTGTACGGAATGAAAAACTGTTTTTT	CAWSVRNEKLFF
TRBD1	TRBV7-9	TRBJ1-1	-	TGTGCCAGCAGCCCTGGGACAGGGAAGAACACTGAAGCTTTCTTT	CASSPGTGKNTEAFF
-	TRBV30	TRBJ1-1	-	TGTGCCTGGAGTCGAAGGGGATACACTGAAGCTTTCTTT	CAWSRRGYTEAFF
-	TRBV15	TRBJ1-4	-	TGTGCCACCAGCAGAGATAGCGAGACTAATGAAAAACTGTTTTTT	CATSRDSETNEKLFF
TRBD2	TRBV14	TRBJ2-2	many	TGTGCCAGCAGCCTGAGGACTAGCAGGAACACCGGGGAGCTGTTTTTT	CASSLRTSRNTGELFF
TRBD1	TRBV5-4	TRBJ2-2	-	TGTGCCAGCAGTTCCGCAGGGGGCGCGGGCACCGGGGAGCTGTTTTTT	CASSSAGGAGTGELFF
-	TRBV7-2	TRBJ1-3	-	TGTGCCAGCAGCCTAAGCCTCTACTCTGGAAACACCATATATTTT	CASSLSLYSGNTIYF
-	TRBV9	TRBJ1-5	once	TGTGCCAGCAGCGTAGGAGGGGAGGACCAGCCCCAGCATTTT	CASSVGGEDQPQHF
TRBD1	TRBV7-2	TRBJ2-2	-	TGTGCCAGCAGCTTAGCGCTATGGGACAGGGGGCGCAACACCGGGGAGCTGTTTTTT	CASSLALWDRGRNTGELFF
-	TRBV19	TRBJ1-1	-	TGTGCCAGTAATGACCGAACAGCGAACACTGAAGCTTTCTTT	CASNDRTANTEAFF
-	TRBV6-6	TRBJ2-2	-	TGTGCCAGCAGTTACTCTAAACAGGCAACCGGGGAGCTGTTTTTT	CASSYSKQATGELFF
-	TRBV7-2	TRBJ1-1	-	TGTGCCAGCATAAGGGGATTGAACACTGAAGCTTTCTTT	CASIRGLNTEAFF
TRBD1	TRBV6-5	TRBJ2-1	-	TGTGCCAGCAGCTTGACCGGGACAGGGGGCAATGAGCAGTTCTTC	CASSLTGTGGNEQFF
-	TRBV6-5	TRBJ1-2	-	TGTGCCAGCAGTTACGCCAGGAACTATGGCTACACCTTC	CASSYARNYGYTF
-	TRBV6-1	TRBJ1-6	-	TGTGCCACCAACCCCGGTACGTCTAATTCACCCCTCCACTTT	CATNPGTSNSPLHF
TRBD2	TRBV7-2	TRBJ2-3	-	TGTGCCAGCAGCTTAGGGACTAGGACCAGCACAGATACGCAGTATTTT	CASSLGTRTSTDTQYF
TRBD1	TRBV7-3	TRBJ1-4	-	TGTGCCAGCAGCTCCGGCAGGGGGCCTAATGAAAAACTGTTTTTT	CASSSGRGPNEKLFF
TRBD2	TRBV11-2	TRBJ2-7	-	TGTGCCAGCAGCACTCGACTAGCGGGCCGCACCTCCTACGAGCAGTACTTC	CASSTRLAGRTSYEQYF
-	TRBV11-2	TRBJ2-4	-	TGTGCCAGCAGCCCGCGCGAGAAAGCCTGGGCCAAAAACATTCAGTACTTC	CASSPREKAWAKNIQYF
-	TRBV5-1	TRBJ1-4	once	TGCGCCAGCAGCTTCCAGGGGACTAATGAAAAACTGTTTTTT	CASSFQGTNEKLFF
-	TRBV5-1	TRBJ2-6	-	TGCGCCAGCAGCTTGCCGAGCTCTGGGGCCAACGTCCTGACTTTC	CASSLPSSGANVLTF
-	TRBV28	TRBJ1-1	-	TGTGCCAGCAGATCTAGGGAGGGCTGGGGCACTGAAGCTTTCTTT	CASRSREGWGTEAFF
TRBD2	TRBV7-7	TRBJ2-2	-	TGTGCTAGCAGCTTTGGTAGCGGGGGGATTTACACCGGGGAGCTGTTTTTT	CASSFGSGGIYTGELFF
-	TRBV19	TRBJ1-1	-	TGTGCCAGTTTCTCCCAGGGGATGGGCACTGAAGCTTTCTTT	CASFSQGMGTEAFF
TRBD2	TRBV30	TRBJ2-7	-	TGTGCCTGGGGTGGTGTAGCGGGGGGGTACGAGCAGTACTTC	CAWGGVAGGYEQYF
TRBD2	TRBV6-5	TRBJ2-5	-	TGTGCCAGCAGTTCCTCGTGGACTAGCCAAGAGACCCAGTACTTC	CASSSSWTSQETQYF
-	TRBV7-9	TRBJ1-2	-	TGTGCCAGCAGCTTAGTGGCAGCTCCGGGCTATGGCTACACCTTC	CASSLVAAPGYGYTF
TRBD2	TRBV11-2	TRBJ2-7	-	TGTGCCAGCAGCTACCAAGCGGGGGGGCTCTACGAGCAGTACTTC	CASSYQAGGLYEQYF